This TCR beta chain was found in a study of technical replicates of blood from several donors (dated by TCRdb to 2016 to 2017). With regard to this clone: The specificity of this receptor is unknown. Nothing much larger sits one base from this clone, and base qualities are not available.

From the cysteine through the phenylalanine, the CDR3 covers 15 amino acids. Solely the CDR3 DNA is kept, with 45 bases framed from the first base. The CDR1 and CDR2 encoded by the germline V gene are SNHLY and FYNNEI. V lost 4 bases and J lost 5 bases; the stretch between them is 17 bases long. The method was the immunoSEQ multiplex PCR assay. Imported from immuneACCESS, the table was reduced by TCRdb to in-frame sequences with V and J called. These copies leave out some clones; in studies compared against another copy, an unresolved V gene accounts for under half, and the cause of the remainder is not known. In all, the sample holds roughly 100,000 clones, and roughly 95% of those were seen once. About 0.39% of the sample is taken by the ten largest.

This TCR derives from a human donor in good health. The sequenced sample consisted of T cells isolated from PBMCs. The rearranged segments are TRBV2 and TRBJ1-2; 6 matching bases give a weak D call of TRBD1. The sequence in DNA is TGTGCCAGCAGTGCACGGGGGGCCCAAGTGTATGGCTACACCTTC. Its translation is CASSARGAQVYGYTF.